This TCR beta chain was recorded in a study of cytomegalovirus exposure and HLA in healthy donors (TCRdb year 2017). For the wider study: In an earlier analysis of approximately 640 of the donors, less than 350 Gb of sequence data and approximately 120 million unique TCR beta sequences from about 179 million T cells were reported. Of the roughly 400 genotyped donors, 65% to 90% were placed in the genetic ancestry cluster associated with self-reported Caucasian donors. Typing coverage differed by locus: A, B, C, DRB1 and DQB1 were typed in roughly 620-630 donors, DQA1 in about 550, DPA1 in over 600, and DPB1 in 400 to 490. On average, roughly 250,000 unique TCR beta nucleotide sequences were sequenced per donor among 300 to 500 genotyped donors of the cohort, with approximately 18% of those sequences being non-productive. High-throughput TCR immunosequencing, statistical association of individual TCRs with disease status, and machine learning were combined to predict cytomegalovirus infection status. In an earlier analysis of 587 of the donors, high-throughput TCR beta sequencing was used to judge whether each TCR beta V gene segment behaved as functional or pseudogenic. The study aimed to test whether signatures of past pathogen exposure could be identified by cataloging public T cell receptors. Using immunosequencing, the study profiled T cell repertoires from 666 subjects and related those repertoires to cytomegalovirus serostatus. Class I and class II HLA loci were covered by the typing at four-digit resolution. A later genetic analysis took genome-wide SNP genotypes for about 55% of the roughly 670 donors and used that subset as a discovery cohort. Because of strong linkage in the cohort, a handful of DR-DQ haplotypes were treated as single units for association and clustering. A separate validation cohort of 100 to 150 different subjects was used in addition to the roughly 670-subject first cohort. Donor age, sex, ethnicity and CMV serostatus were collected together with the repertoire data. A later analysis re-analyzed previously published TCR beta repertoires from roughly 690 donors and added high-resolution HLA genotyping to study TCR occurrence patterns. Rather than using new phenotypic data, the later analysis identified candidate immune exposures from TCR beta sequences and from how often those sequences occurred across donors. Every discovery cohort repertoire had been produced on one sequencing platform. Approximately 310 gigabases of sequencing data and 78 million or so unique TCR sequences were included in an early release covering roughly 600 HLA-typed donors.

Comments on this clone: No antigen is known for it. Per-base qualities were not stored, and no clone one base away is much larger.

The cohort comprised around 690 healthy bone marrow donors. Cohort members were all nominally healthy when sampled, although unrecorded immune exposures were likely present. The donor was CMV seronegative and was included in the group of a few hundred seronegative cohort members. Each donor provided a peripheral blood sample, and peripheral blood mononuclear cells were used for TCR beta sequencing. Genomic DNA extraction from the blood cell samples was performed with the Qiagen DNeasy Blood Extraction Kit. Overall results and qualifications from the work: In a later genetic analysis, a missense DCLRE1C variant was associated with V-gene and J-gene trimming of TCR beta chains, and the association was replicated in an independent cohort. According to a later analysis, TCR association rates differed among HLA loci, with DRB1 alleles showing the most associated TCRs and HLA-C alleles showing the fewest. Most CMV-associated TCR beta chains appeared to be HLA-restricted in a later analysis, and the HLA associations seemed to be driven largely by CMV exposure. Because HLA typing was unavailable for some donors at each locus, only the typed subset was used in association tests. Assigning TCR associations to individual alleles was difficult when HLA alleles, especially DR and DQ, strongly co-occurred. The sequencing pipeline was judged likely to have produced a cluster of highly shared sequence variants as a technical artifact. According to a later genetic analysis, donors in an Asian-associated ancestry cluster had fewer N-insertions in productive TCRs than the approximately 630-donor mean. A later analysis reported that several top co-occurrence clusters appeared linked to parvovirus B19, influenza, CMV and Epstein-Barr virus. Specific HLA alleles were associated with roughly 17,000 TCR beta sequences at a false discovery rate of 0.05 in a later analysis. In a later analysis, HLA-associated TCR beta chains were found to be more clonally expanded and to have lower generation probabilities than equally common non-associated chains. Cytomegalovirus status was reported to be diagnosed by the classifier with high specificity and sensitivity in both the original and validation cohorts. It was suggested by the authors that the approach could potentially be generalized to other disease states and immunological phenotypes. Most TCR sequences were observed very rarely across donors, whereas some public TCRs were present in many individuals. Because the 87-base-pair reads could not distinguish some IMGT-functional V segments, including TRBV6-2 and TRBV6-3, those segments were excluded. This cohort had only TCR beta chains sequenced, and the lack of alpha or paired-chain data limited which features could be detected. The presence/absence analyses assumed that sequencing depth was roughly uniform across donors, and that assumption may not be true. A further reported finding was that TCR beta sequences accurately predicted the HLA-A and HLA-B alleles for most subjects in the first cohort. Linkage disequilibrium might explain the correlated functional status among segregating V segments, but an unknown experimental factor could not be excluded. In an earlier analysis of more than 500 of the donors, most TCR beta V segments appeared in productive rearrangements about 87% or about 30% of the time, broadly matching IMGT annotations. Because counts were too low, more than 15 rarely observed V segments, including chromosome 9 orphons, were excluded from the earlier analysis of under 650 of the donors. Three of the identified cytomegalovirus-associated TCR beta chains were confirmed in vitro to be specific for cytomegalovirus antigens. CMV serostatus was the only immune exposure information available for the cohort. The study listed 150 to 200 TCR beta chains as associated with cytomegalovirus.

Sequences SGHTA (CDR1) and FQGTGA (CDR2) are obtained from the germline V gene. Trimmed from V: 5 bases; trimmed from J: 5 bases; junction bases lacking a gene match: 7. The CDR3 spans 15 residues, from the cysteine through the phenylalanine. CDR3 DNA only is kept here, 45 bases in frame from base 1. Libraries came from the immunoSEQ multiplex PCR assay. A mixture of 60 forward primers for TCR Vbeta segments and 13 reverse primers for TCR Jbeta segments was used in the multiplex PCR. The CDR3 region of rearranged TCR beta genes was amplified from genomic DNA with a multiplex PCR assay. The Illumina HiSeq System was used to sequence the amplified TCR beta libraries as 87-base-pair reads. Processing in the source paper ran as follows. A later analysis tallied 75 million to 95 million unique TCR beta chains across the 550 to 850 repertoires, and around 9.9 million of those chains were shared by two or more donors. To remove PCR and sequencing errors, raw reads were error-corrected and collapsed into unique sequences using a nearest-neighbor algorithm that merged closely related sequences. V, D and J gene segments were assigned by aligning CDR3 sequences to IMGT reference sequences. For a sequence to be retained, a match of at least six nucleotides was required to both a V gene segment and a J gene segment. Rearrangements were called productive when the CDR3 lacked stop codons and stayed in frame with V and J; all others were non-productive. CDR3 was defined by IMGT convention, running from the second conserved V-encoded cysteine to the conserved J-encoded phenylalanine. The earlier analysis of 587 of the donors excluded sequences that lacked an unambiguous match to a single V gene segment. In an earlier analysis of about 590 of the donors, a V segment was called functional when productive rearrangements were above 56.7%, and segregating when the standard deviation between donors exceeded 5%. A statistical classification framework was built to diagnose cytomegalovirus status from the catalog of TCR beta chain sequences. In a later analysis, V and J genes were assigned by comparing TCR nucleotide sequences against IMGT/GENE-DB human TR gene sequences. A later analysis assigned CDR3 sequences and most-parsimonious VDJ recombination scenarios with the TCRdist pipeline. In a later analysis, every TCR beta chain was defined by the combination of its CDR3 amino acid sequence and its V-gene family, and reads without a unique V-gene family were dropped. As a way to deal with suspected cross-contamination and a sequencing artifact, a later analysis dropped roughly 600 nucleotide sequences that were highly shared and had low generation probability. In a later analysis, a clonal expansion index for each public chain was calculated from normalized within-repertoire ranks of inferred template counts. Generation probabilities in a later analysis came from a VDJ recombination model fitted to out-of-frame rearrangements, and those results were checked against IGoR. A later analysis scored TCR-TCR, TCR-HLA and TCR-CMV co-occurrence with hypergeometric tests, applying a repertoire-size bias correction to TCR pairs. A later analysis estimated false discovery rates by permuting HLA or CMV assignments 20 times. In a later analysis, co-occurring TCRs were grouped using DBSCAN, and TCRdist sequence similarity was added for clustering within HLA-allele-positive subsets. Repertoires with fewer than 30,000 or more than 120,000 public chains were left out of co-occurrence clustering, as were a handful of repertoires with anomalous nucleotide sharing. Entries here come from immuneACCESS through TCRdb and include only in-frame sequences with V and J called. Some clones fail to appear in such tables; in the studies checked, an unresolved V gene covers under half of the shortfall, and the cause of the remainder is unknown. Clone size and V and J calls were adopted from that table, with D and trimming inferred from the DNA. The sample contains 150,000 to 200,000 clones, roughly 79% of them found a single time. The ten most abundant clones make up roughly 1.4% of the sample.

The sequenced sample was PBMCs. The V gene is TRBV7-3 and the J gene is TRBJ2-1, with 9 bases aligning to TRBD1. The TCR sequence derives from a man in his forties or fifties in good health and CMV-seronegative. The CDR3 region: CASSLGQGGHNEQFF. The bases are TGTGCCAGCAGCCTGGGACAGGGAGGTCACAATGAGCAGTTCTTC.